The T cell receptor beta chain under discussion was sequenced for a study of blood T cell repertoires in COVID-19. On the study more broadly: Acute-phase and convalescent COVID-19 samples originated in the United States, Italy and Spain. Sample material is recorded as cDNA or gDNA derived from T cells, B-cell-depleted T cells, or PBMCs.

As processed by the authors: Amplification of reference gene primers provided the estimated nucleated cell counts. Some clones are missing from TCRdb's copy, which holds only in-frame ones; the method was immunoSEQ multiplex PCR. D and trimming come from the DNA, and the V and J calls and clone size come from that table. The sample shows fewer than 150,000 clones, approximately 77% of them seen only once. This CDR3 spans 13 amino acids. V lost 5 bases to trimming and J lost 6 bases; unmatched junction nucleotides: 5. CDR1 LNHDA and CDR2 SQIVND come from the germline V gene (reference sequence). The sample consisted of peripheral blood. The V gene is TRBV19, the J gene TRBJ1-1, with 8 bases fitting TRBD1. The TCR originated in a man at least 80 years old with acute or convalescent COVID-19. In DNA, the CDR3 is TGTGCCAGTAGTGACACAGGGGGAGCTGAAGCTTTCTTT. Its translation: CASSDTGGAEAFF.